Listed below are T cell receptor beta chains from one sample, sequenced in a study of blood T cell repertoires in COVID-19. The method was immunoSEQ multiplex PCR; TCRdb's version includes in-frame clones alone and lacks a portion of them. Among hundreds of thousands of clones, about 89% were seen once, and the ten largest hold more than 1.3%. Source material: peripheral blood. The receptors derive from a woman aged 40 to 50 who had recovered from COVID-19. Both conserved end residues are part of each CDR3. The D gene is left open where the match is weak. Some rows have no size entry. The others give once, few or many, or a class for an expanded clone.

D | size | length | J | V | CDR3 | DNA
TRBD1 | . | 14 | TRBJ2-3 | TRBV10-1 | CASSPTGGTDTQYF | TGCGCCAGCAGTCCGACAGGGGGGACAGATACGCAGTATTTT
. | . | 15 | TRBJ2-4 | TRBV4-3 | CASSRTTGAKNIQYF | TGCGCCAGCAGCCGAACCACAGGGGCCAAAAACATTCAGTACTTC
. | . | 12 | TRBJ1-2 | TRBV6-5 | CASRHRDYGYTF | TGTGCCAGCAGGCACAGGGACTATGGCTACACCTTC
. | . | 16 | TRBJ1-1 | TRBV5-1 | CASSLDAERRGPEAFF | TGCGCCAGCAGCTTGGATGCGGAGAGACGGGGTCCTGAAGCTTTCTTT
. | . | 15 | TRBJ1-5 | TRBV19 | CASTPRGGADQPQHF | TGTGCCAGTACCCCTAGGGGGGGCGCGGATCAGCCCCAGCATTTT
TRBD2 | . | 17 | TRBJ2-5 | TRBV2 | CASSEATSGGHQETQYF | TGTGCCAGCAGTGAAGCGACTAGCGGGGGGCACCAAGAGACCCAGTACTTC
. | . | 14 | TRBJ1-4 | TRBV27 | CASSSSQGGEKLFF | TGTGCCAGCAGTTCTTCACAGGGCGGTGAAAAACTGTTTTTT
. | . | 14 | TRBJ2-3 | TRBV2 | CASRSRGSTDTQYF | TGTGCCAGCAGATCCAGGGGAAGCACAGATACGCAGTATTTT
TRBD1 | few | 14 | TRBJ1-2 | TRBV30 | CAWRQTGTGVGGTF | TGTGCCTGGAGGCAAACGGGGACAGGGGTCGGGGGCACCTTC
TRBD2 | . | 18 | TRBJ2-3 | TRBV19 | CASSMEGLAGGKTDTQYF | TGTGCCAGTAGTATGGAGGGACTAGCGGGGGGGAAGACAGATACGCAGTATTTT
. | . | 15 | TRBJ1-6 | TRBV5-1 | CASSLPQGLNSPLHF | TGCGCCAGCAGCTTGCCGCAGGGCCTTAATTCACCCCTCCACTTT
TRBD2 | . | 15 | TRBJ2-1 | TRBV3-1/TRBV3-2 | CASSHGPGLAYGEFF | TGTGCCAGCAGCCATGGACCGGGACTAGCCTATGGGGAGTTCTTC
TRBD1 | . | 15 | TRBJ1-4 | TRBV4-3 | CASSQGDRDHEKLFF | TGCGCCAGCAGCCAGGGGGACAGGGACCATGAAAAACTGTTTTTT
. | . | 15 | TRBJ1-2 | TRBV9 | CASTSSALVGGGYTF | TGTGCCAGCACCTCCTCCGCCTTGGTAGGAGGCGGCTACACCTTC
. | . | 16 | TRBJ1-4 | TRBV19 | CASSLRNRKKNEKLFF | TGTGCCAGTAGCCTCCGGAACAGGAAGAAAAATGAAAAACTGTTTTTT
TRBD1 | few | 14 | TRBJ2-7 | TRBV9 | CASSPGQGRYEQYF | TGTGCCAGCAGCCCCGGACAGGGGCGATACGAGCAGTACTTC
TRBD1 | . | 16 | TRBJ1-2 | TRBV5-6 | CASSLDVQGVVYGYTF | TGTGCCAGCAGCTTGGATGTTCAGGGGGTAGTCTATGGCTACACCTTC
. | . | 16 | TRBJ1-3 | TRBV9 | CASSVSGSTTGNTIYF | TGTGCCAGCAGCGTATCGGGTTCTACTACGGGAAACACCATATATTTT
. | . | 15 | TRBJ1-1 | TRBV7-2 | CASSSRPGGSTEAFF | TGTGCCAGCAGCTCCCGCCCCGGGGGGAGTACTGAAGCTTTCTTT
. | . | 14 | TRBJ2-3 | TRBV2 | CASREIRETDTQYF | TGTGCCAGCAGGGAAATCAGGGAAACAGATACGCAGTATTTT
TRBD1 | . | 15 | TRBJ1-4 | TRBV7-2 | CASRWGQGLSEKLFF | TGTGCCAGCAGATGGGGACAGGGGTTGAGTGAAAAACTGTTTTTT
TRBD1 | . | 16 | TRBJ1-2 | TRBV6-5 | CASSYQGQDRGGIYTF | TGTGCCAGCAGTTACCAGGGGCAGGACAGGGGAGGGATCTACACCTTC
TRBD1 | . | 13 | TRBJ2-7 | TRBV29-1 | CSVLRDREGEQYF | TGCAGCGTTCTCCGGGACAGGGAGGGCGAGCAGTACTTC
. | . | 15 | TRBJ1-6 | TRBV6-2/TRBV6-3 | CASSYQGLGNSPLHF | TGTGCCAGCAGTTACCAGGGGCTCGGGAATTCACCCCTCCACTTT
TRBD1 | . | 15 | TRBJ2-2 | TRBV11-2 | CASRYWTGESGELFF | TGTGCCAGCAGATATTGGACAGGGGAATCCGGGGAGCTGTTTTTT
. | . | 14 | TRBJ1-3 | TRBV6-5 | CASSPGWAGNTIYF | TGTGCCAGCAGCCCGGGATGGGCTGGAAACACCATATATTTT
. | . | 13 | TRBJ2-7 | TRBV2 | CASSGAGAYEQYF | TGTGCCAGCAGTGGGGCGGGTGCCTACGAGCAGTACTTC
TRBD1 | once | 17 | TRBJ2-2 | TRBV5-1 | CASSFFRTGANTGELFF | TGCGCCAGCAGCTTTTTCAGGACAGGGGCAAACACCGGGGAGCTGTTTTTT
TRBD2 | . | 16 | TRBJ2-7 | TRBV3-1/TRBV3-2 | CASSLRLAGSSYEQYF | TGTGCCAGCAGTCTTCGACTAGCGGGGAGCTCCTACGAGCAGTACTTC
TRBD1 | . | 15 | TRBJ1-3 | TRBV2 | CASSEEGQGGNTIYF | TGTGCCAGCAGTGAAGAGGGACAGGGCGGAAACACCATATATTTT